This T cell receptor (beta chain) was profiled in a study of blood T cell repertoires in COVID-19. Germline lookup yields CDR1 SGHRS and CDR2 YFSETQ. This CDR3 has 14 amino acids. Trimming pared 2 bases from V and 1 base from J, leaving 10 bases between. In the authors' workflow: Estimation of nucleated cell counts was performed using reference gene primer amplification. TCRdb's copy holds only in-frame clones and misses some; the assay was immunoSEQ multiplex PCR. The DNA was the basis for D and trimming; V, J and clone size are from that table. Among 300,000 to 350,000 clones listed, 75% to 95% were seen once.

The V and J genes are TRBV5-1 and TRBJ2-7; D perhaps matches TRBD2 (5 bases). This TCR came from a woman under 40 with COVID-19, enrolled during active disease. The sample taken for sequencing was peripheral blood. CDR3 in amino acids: CASSLRGRSYEQYF. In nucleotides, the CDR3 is TGCGCCAGCAGCTTACGAGGGCGATCCTACGAGCAGTACTTC.